This T cell receptor beta chain came from a study of cytomegalovirus exposure and HLA in healthy donors. Overall study context: Genotyping showed roughly 76% of over 350 donors falling in the Caucasian-associated ancestry cluster.

Study outcomes and limitations: A later analysis found TCR association rates differed by HLA locus, highest for DRB1 and lowest for HLA-C. Investigators reported 150 to 200 TCR beta chains as tied to cytomegalovirus.

13 Jbeta primers and 60 Vbeta primers were used for the PCR. The assay was immunoSEQ multiplex PCR, and TCRdb's table has in-frame clones only and misses some. The sample holds some 130,000 clones; approximately 80% are singletons and the top ten take approximately 1.5%. The V and J ends lost 5 bases and 6 bases respectively, with 20 bases between them. CDR1 is SGHTA and CDR2 is FQGNSA in the germline V gene. The CDR3 is 16 amino acids. Note on this clone: Its antigen remains unknown.

The receptor's source is a woman under 30 in good health and CMV-seronegative. V usage is TRBV7-2 and J usage is TRBJ2-1; tentatively, D is TRBD2 (5 bases). Sequenced: PBMCs. DNA of the CDR3: TGTGCCAGCAGCGCCGGCAACGGGATGAACCTCAATGAGCAGTTCTTC. Translated, it gives CASSAGNGMNLNEQFF.